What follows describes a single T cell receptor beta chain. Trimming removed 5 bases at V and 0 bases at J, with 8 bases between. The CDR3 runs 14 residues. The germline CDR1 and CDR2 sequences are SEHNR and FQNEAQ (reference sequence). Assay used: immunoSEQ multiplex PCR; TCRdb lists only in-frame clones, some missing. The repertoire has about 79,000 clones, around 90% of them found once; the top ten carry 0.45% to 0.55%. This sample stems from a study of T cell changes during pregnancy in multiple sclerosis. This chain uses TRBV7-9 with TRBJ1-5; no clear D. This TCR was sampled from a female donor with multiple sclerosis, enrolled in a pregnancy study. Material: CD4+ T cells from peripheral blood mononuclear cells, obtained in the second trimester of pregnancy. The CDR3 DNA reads TGTGCCAGCAGCACTACTTTTAGCAATCAGCCCCAGCATTTT. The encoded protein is CASSTTFSNQPQHF.